This is a list of T cell receptor beta chains from one sample in a study of blood T cell repertoires in COVID-19. Profiled with immunoSEQ multiplex PCR; TCRdb holds only in-frame clones, not every one. The repertoire holds 160,000 or so clones, with around 74% as singletons. Sequencing used peripheral blood. The receptor source for this set is an older woman with COVID-19, enrolled during active disease. The CDR3 runs from the conserved cysteine through the conserved F or W. Fields, in order: J gene, clone size, V gene, D gene, CDR3 protein, CDR3 DNA. The D gene is left open where the match is weak. Size is stated for part of the rows, as once, few or many counts, or as a class when the clone is expanded.

>TRBJ1-1|-|TRBV6-2/TRBV6-3|-
CASSTRTAEAFF
TGTGCCAGCAGTACACGGACAGCTGAAGCTTTCTTT
>TRBJ1-5|-|TRBV28|-
CASMRGGGNQPQHF
TGTGCCAGCATGAGGGGGGGCGGTAATCAGCCCCAGCATTTT
>TRBJ1-5|few|TRBV28|TRBD1
CASSTGTVVAQHF
TGTGCCAGCAGTACCGGGACAGTCGTCGCCCAGCATTTT
>TRBJ1-6|-|TRBV2|TRBD1
CASSGPNSGGNSPLHF
TGTGCCAGCAGTGGGCCAAATTCAGGGGGAAATTCACCCCTCCACTTT
>TRBJ1-6|-|TRBV20-1|-
CSASYNNNSPLHF
TGCAGTGCTAGTTATAATAATAATTCACCCCTCCACTTT
>TRBJ2-1|-|TRBV2|-
CASSRPGQTYNEQFF
TGTGCCAGCAGCCGACCGGGACAAACCTACAATGAGCAGTTCTTC
>TRBJ1-5|-|TRBV5-8|-
CASSIVNQPQHF
TGTGCCAGCAGCATAGTGAATCAGCCCCAGCATTTT
>TRBJ1-5|once|TRBV6-6|-
CASSPTDGGRQPQHF
TGTGCCAGCAGTCCGACAGATGGCGGGAGGCAGCCCCAGCATTTT
>TRBJ1-5|once|TRBV19|-
CASSMASYQPQHF
TGTGCCAGTAGTATGGCTAGCTATCAGCCCCAGCATTTT
>TRBJ2-1|-|TRBV7-9|-
CASSIDLVEQFF
TGTGCCAGCAGCATCGACTTAGTTGAGCAGTTCTTC
>TRBJ2-7|-|TRBV5-1|TRBD1
CASSPQGYEQYF
TGCGCCAGCAGCCCACAGGGGTACGAGCAGTACTTC
>TRBJ1-4|-|TRBV29-1|TRBD1
CSAQGTASNEKLFF
TGCAGCGCCCAAGGGACAGCCTCTAATGAAAAACTGTTTTTT
>TRBJ2-7|-|TRBV5-1|-
CASSSQVSYEQYF
TGCGCCAGCAGCTCGCAGGTCTCCTACGAGCAGTACTTC
>TRBJ2-2|-|TRBV5-1|-
CASSLQIANTGELFF
TGCGCCAGCAGCTTGCAGATCGCGAACACCGGGGAGCTGTTTTTT
>TRBJ2-7|-|TRBV27|TRBD1
CASSLARQGVYEQYF
TGTGCCAGCAGTTTGGCGAGACAGGGAGTGTACGAGCAGTACTTC
>TRBJ2-7|-|TRBV5-1|-
CASSQGDSGSEQYF
TGCGCCAGCAGCCAGGGAGATAGCGGAAGCGAGCAGTACTTC
>TRBJ2-7|-|TRBV6-5|-
CATRRSNIAEQYF
TGTGCCACCCGGAGGAGTAACATTGCCGAGCAGTACTTC
>TRBJ2-1|-|TRBV7-9|TRBD2
CASSLGLAGYNEQFF
TGTGCCAGCAGCTTAGGACTAGCGGGTTACAATGAGCAGTTCTTC
>TRBJ2-1|once|TRBV11-2|-
CASSLGAGSYNEQFF
TGTGCCAGCAGCTTAGGTGCAGGTTCCTACAATGAGCAGTTCTTC
>TRBJ2-3|few|TRBV5-1|TRBD1
CASSLARDRVGDTQYF
TGCGCCAGCAGCTTGGCCCGGGACAGGGTCGGTGATACGCAGTATTTT
>TRBJ1-5|-|TRBV24-1|TRBD1
CATSDCRTGMGQPQHF
TGTGCCACCAGTGATTGCCGGACAGGGATGGGTCAGCCCCAGCATTTT
>TRBJ2-2|-|TRBV27|TRBD1
CASSPVSTGLSGELFF
TGTGCCAGCAGTCCTGTCTCGACAGGGTTGAGCGGGGAGCTGTTTTTT
>TRBJ1-2|once|TRBV19|TRBD1
CASSFPGQGRGYTF
TGTGCCAGTAGTTTCCCGGGACAGGGGCGAGGCTACACCTTC
>TRBJ2-7|-|TRBV29-1|-
CSVEGGAYEQYF
TGCAGCGTTGAAGGGGGCGCGTACGAGCAGTACTTC
>TRBJ2-1|-|TRBV11-3|TRBD2
CASSPGGGTSLYNEQFF
TGTGCCAGCAGTCCGGGGGGGGGCACCTCCCTCTACAATGAGCAGTTCTTC
>TRBJ2-1|-|TRBV28|-
CASSLAGGFYNEQFF
TGTGCCAGCAGTTTAGCGGGCGGCTTCTACAATGAGCAGTTCTTC
>TRBJ1-1|-|TRBV28|-
CASSSFRKQYTEAFF
TGTGCCAGCAGTTCATTCAGGAAACAGTACACTGAAGCTTTCTTT
>TRBJ2-7|-|TRBV7-2|TRBD2
CASSLAGSSYEQYF
TGTGCCAGCAGTCTAGCGGGAAGCTCCTACGAGCAGTACTTC
>TRBJ2-5|-|TRBV15|-
CATSIALRETQYF
TGTGCCACCAGCATAGCCCTACGGGAGACCCAGTACTTC